Shown below are 20 T cell receptor beta chains from a single sample sequenced in a study of radiotherapy plus CTLA-4 blockade in lung cancer. The assay was immunoSEQ multiplex PCR, and TCRdb's table has in-frame clones only and misses some. This sample has under 40,000 clones, with 65% to 75% found just once. Source: peripheral blood, taken from a patient treated with radiotherapy plus ipilimumab. The receptors derive from a human donor with non-small cell lung cancer who had stable disease on radiotherapy plus ipilimumab.

The gene calls are TRBV7-2 and TRBJ2-5; 7 bases are a match to TRBD2. The CDR3 spans 15 residues. The J segment lost 4 bases and the V segment lost 5 bases, leaving 10 bases of the junction unmatched. CDR1 and CDR2 (germline): SGHTA, FQGNSA. CDR3 amino acids: CASSPGGRVGETQYF. As DNA, the CDR3 is TGTGCCAGCAGCCCCGGGGGGAGGGTGGGAGAGACCCAGTACTTC.

The chain recombines TRBV9 with TRBJ2-1; D is possibly TRBD2 (5 bases). The germline CDR1 and CDR2 sequences are SGDLS and YYNGEE. The CDR3 is 15 amino acids. V was shortened by 7 bases and J by 0 bases, with 14 bases between the two germline ends. CDR3 loop: CASSAVGSSYNEQFF. DNA for the CDR3: TGTGCCAGCTCTGCGGTGGGGAGCTCCTACAATGAGCAGTTCTTC.

The chain combines TRBV28 with TRBJ2-7, with 9 bases lining up with TRBD1. The ends lost 4 bases at V and 4 bases at J; junction bases unmatched: 2. Germline lookup yields CDR1 MDHEN and CDR2 SYDVKM. This CDR3 comprises 13 residues. In DNA form, the CDR3 reads TGTGCCAGCAGTTACGACAGGGGGTACGAGCAGTACTTC. Amino acid sequence: CASSYDRGYEQYF.

The chain carries TRBV11-2 and TRBJ2-6, with D unresolved. The CDR3 extends over 16 amino acids. V gave up 5 bases and J gave up 1 base, with 12 bases separating them. The V gene's germline CDR1 is SGHAT and CDR2 FQNNGV. The CDR3 DNA reads TGTGCCAGCAGCGAAGATATGGTATCTGGGGCCAACGTCCTGACTTTC. This codes for CASSEDMVSGANVLTF.

By share, this clone ranks as medium-sized (0.01 to 0.1%). The chain joins TRBV4-3 to TRBJ2-2; D gene ambiguous. The ends were cut back, 1 base at V and 4 bases at J, with 7 bases in the middle. This CDR3 contains 14 residues. Germline V CDR1 and CDR2: LGHNA, YSLEER. Here the CDR3 DNA reads TGCGCCAGCAGCCAAGGCCCGATCACCGGGGAGCTGTTTTTT. Translated, it gives CASSQGPITGELFF.

V gene TRBV5-6 combines with J gene TRBJ1-1; D is uncertain. CDR1 is SGHDT, CDR2 YYEEEE, per germline. V shed 0 bases and J shed 8 bases, with 14 bases lying between them. The CDR3 totals 14 residues. The chain's CDR3 is CASSLVAGVREAFF. CDR3 coding DNA: TGTGCCAGCAGCTTGGTTGCAGGCGTCAGGGAAGCTTTCTTT.

This sequence joins TRBV27 and TRBJ2-3; perhaps TRBD1 as D (6 bases). Trimming cost V 5 bases and J 0 bases, with 12 bases left between them. The CDR3 has 15 residues. The germline gives CDR1 MNHEY, CDR2 SMNVEV (reference sequence). CDR3 in amino acids: CASSRDRPSTDTQYF. DNA of the CDR3: TGTGCCAGCAGTAGAGACAGGCCTAGCACAGATACGCAGTATTTT.

The chain links TRBV29-1 to TRBJ2-2; possibly TRBD1 for D (5 bases). Trimming shortened V by 4 bases and J by 5 bases, and 14 bases separated the two germline ends. Germline V CDR1 and CDR2: SQVTM, ANQGSEA. The CDR3 loop spans 14 amino acids. CDR3 coding DNA: TGCAGCGTTGTACCCAGGGCAGCAACCGGGGAGCTGTTTTTT. Residues: CSVVPRAATGELFF.

This chain links TRBV4-1 with TRBJ2-7, with D possibly being TRBD1 or TRBD2 (7 bases each). The CDR3 is made up of 16 amino acids. Germline CDR1 and CDR2: MGHRA and YSYEKL. Between the trimmed V and J ends, which lost 4 bases and 4 bases, there was a span of 20 bases. The CDR3 DNA follows: TGCGCCAGCAGCCCGGCAGGGGGGGATCGTTATTACGAGCAGTACTTC. It encodes CASSPAGGDRYYEQYF.

The chain combines TRBV27 with TRBJ2-3, with TRBD2 matching over 8 bases. CDR1 is MNHEY and CDR2 is SMNVEV in the germline V gene (reference sequence). CDR3 length equals 15 residues. The V and J ends lost 3 bases and 2 bases, in that order; junction bases with no gene match: 4. The CDR3 region is CASSLTGGFTDTQYF. CDR3 bases: TGTGCCAGCAGTTTGACGGGAGGGTTCACAGATACGCAGTATTTT.

This chain uses TRBV5-6 with TRBJ2-1, with 12 bases fitting TRBD2. Germline CDR1 SGHDT, CDR2 YYEEEE. V shed 5 bases and J 8 bases; nucleotides not matched to a gene: 8. The CDR3 is 15 residues long. CDR3 loop: CASRPSGRAQHEQFF. For the CDR3, the DNA is TGTGCCAGCAGGCCTAGCGGGAGGGCCCAGCATGAGCAGTTCTTC.

The chain uses TRBV6-6 and TRBJ2-7; 10 bases fit TRBD1. CDR3 length: 14 residues. The ends lost 6 bases at V and 6 bases at J; junction bases unmatched: 8. CDR1 is MNHNY and CDR2 is SVGAGI in the germline V gene (reference sequence). The CDR3: CASRNTGQGSEQYF. In nucleotides, the CDR3 is TGTGCCAGCAGGAACACGGGACAGGGGTCCGAGCAGTACTTC.

The chain employs TRBV6-6 and TRBJ1-5, with D tentatively TRBD1 (5 bases). V lost 3 bases and J lost 1, with 10 bases in between. Germline V gene data show CDR1 as MNHNY and CDR2 as SVGAGI (reference sequence). The CDR3 is made up of 15 amino acids. CDR3 protein: CASSYLGQSNQPQHF. DNA for the CDR3: TGTGCCAGCAGTTATTTGGGGCAGAGCAATCAGCCCCAGCATTTT.

Turning to this clone: Other DNA sequences in this specimen translate into the identical CDR3. This rearrangement joins TRBV6-5 to TRBJ1-3; unclear D gene. The germline V gene encodes CDR1 MNHEY and CDR2 SVGAGI. This CDR3 comprises 14 residues. V was cut by 0 bases and J by 0 bases, with 3 bases left in between. CDR3 nucleotides: TGTGCCAGCAGTTACTCACACTCTGGAAACACCATATATTTT. It specifies CASSYSHSGNTIYF.

The V call is TRBV7-9, the J call TRBJ2-1; perhaps TRBD2 as D (7 bases). Germline-derived CDR1 and CDR2 are SEHNR and FQNEAQ (reference sequence). Trimming left V 3 bases short and J 8 bases short, with 11 bases between. The CDR3 length is 13 residues. CDR3 protein: CASSFTGRDEQFF. The CDR3 DNA follows: TGTGCCAGCAGCTTCACAGGGAGGGATGAGCAGTTCTTC. Variable domain in full (rest from reference TRBV7-9 and TRBJ2-1): DTGVSQNPRHKITKRGQNVTFRCDPISEHNRLYWYRQTLGQGPEFLTYFQNEAQLEKSRLLSDRFSAERPKGSFSTLEIQRTEQGDSAMYLCASSFTGRDEQFFGPGTRLTVL.

The rearrangement uses TRBV21-1 and TRBJ2-4; the D call in the table, TRBD2, was not verified against the DNA. TRBV21-1 is a pseudogene segment. The CDR3 runs to 18 residues. The CDR3 is CASSKGVFPHIAKNIQYF. Written as DNA, the CDR3 is TGTGCCAGCAGCAAAGGAGTTTTCCCTCATATAGCCAAAAACATTCAGTACTTC.

This chain connects TRBV14 to TRBJ2-7; 9 nucleotides agree with TRBD2. V was clipped by 0 bases and J by 5 bases; unmatched bases: 11. Germline loops: CDR1 SGHDN, CDR2 FVKESK. CDR3 length: 17 amino acids. This CDR3 is CASSQDNLAGGNHEQYF. DNA for the CDR3: TGTGCCAGCAGCCAAGATAATCTTGCGGGAGGGAACCACGAGCAGTACTTC.

The chain joins TRBV28 to TRBJ2-1; 7 bases line up with TRBD1. CDR3 size: 15 residues. CDR1 and CDR2 from the germline V gene are MDHEN and SYDVKM. V gave up 6 bases and J gave up 3 bases; unmatched junction bases: 8. This CDR3 reads CASSPRGQIYNEQFF. The CDR3 DNA follows: TGTGCCAGCAGCCCGAGGGGACAGATCTACAATGAGCAGTTCTTC.

J is TRBJ1-2 and V is TRBV25-1; tentatively, D is TRBD1 (6 bases). The V end lost 8 bases, the J end lost 7 bases, and 17 bases lay between the germline ends. This CDR3 is 13 amino acids long. Per the germline V gene, CDR1 is MGHDK and CDR2 is SYGVNS. The CDR3 DNA reads as TGTGCCAGCGGGAGGACGGGGGCAAGTGGCTACACCTTC. Its protein product is CASGRTGASGYTF.

The rearrangement links TRBV7-9 to TRBJ1-2; D is uncertain. Germline V lookup: CDR1 SEHNR, CDR2 FQNEAQ (reference sequence). The CDR3 has 13 residues. Trimming pared 3 bases from V and 6 bases from J, leaving 11 bases between. Here the CDR3 reads CASSLGGYDGYTF. CDR3 sequence (DNA): TGTGCCAGCAGCTTGGGAGGGTATGATGGCTACACCTTC.